The rows below give T cell receptor beta chains drawn from one sample of a study of blood T cell repertoires in COVID-19. This table comes from immunoSEQ multiplex PCR, and its TCRdb copy is limited to in-frame clones, with some not included. The profile shows roughly 280,000 clones, roughly 89% of them singletons. The sequenced material came from PBMCs or T cells enriched from blood (not recorded which). The receptors were gathered from a woman in her sixties who had recovered from COVID-19. Each CDR3 is given with its conserved first and last residue. D genes are given only for firm matches. Not every row has a clone size; where given, it reads once, few, many or a size class.

. 14 TRBJ1-5 TRBV12-5 . CASGPSGSNQPQHF TGTGCTAGTGGTCCATCAGGGAGCAATCAGCCCCAGCATTTT
. 16 TRBJ2-4 TRBV5-5 TRBD1 CASSTGDLGAKNIQYF TGTGCCAGCAGTACAGGGGACCTGGGAGCCAAAAACATTCAGTACTTC
. 13 TRBJ1-1 TRBV5-1 TRBD1 CASRDSQNTEAFF TGCGCCAGCCGGGACAGTCAGAACACTGAAGCTTTCTTT
. 20 TRBJ2-2 TRBV14 TRBD2 CASSQGPWGSGGQNTGELFF TGTGCCAGCAGCCAGGGACCCTGGGGAAGCGGGGGCCAGAACACCGGGGAGCTGTTTTTT
few 16 TRBJ1-2 TRBV4-1 TRBD1 CASSQDRGAGNYGYTF TGCGCCAGCAGCCAAGACAGGGGGGCGGGGAACTATGGCTACACCTTC
once 16 TRBJ2-1 TRBV9 TRBD2 CASSVGGRATYNEQFF TGTGCCAGCAGCGTAGGGGGGAGGGCCACCTACAATGAGCAGTTCTTC
. 15 TRBJ2-1 TRBV5-1 TRBD2 CASSYTGLAGDEQFF TGCGCCAGCAGCTATACGGGACTAGCGGGAGATGAGCAGTTCTTC
. 16 TRBJ2-2 TRBV9 TRBD1 CASSVGTGLSTGELFF TGTGCCAGCAGCGTCGGGACAGGGCTATCCACCGGGGAGCTGTTTTTT
. 17 TRBJ1-2 TRBV19 TRBD1 CASTSGTGNRAAFGYTF TGTGCCAGCACATCCGGGACAGGGAACAGGGCTGCCTTCGGCTACACCTTC
. 16 TRBJ2-5 TRBV25-1 TRBD1 CASSRWKGAVGETQYF TGTGCCAGCAGTAGATGGAAGGGGGCCGTGGGAGAGACCCAGTACTTC
. 14 TRBJ2-1 TRBV7-3 TRBD2 CASSLRGLAGEQFF TGTGCCAGCAGCTTAAGGGGACTAGCGGGTGAGCAGTTCTTC
. 12 TRBJ1-4 TRBV28 TRBD1 CATGQGSEKLFF TGTGCCACGGGACAGGGGAGCGAAAAACTGTTTTTT
few 17 TRBJ1-6 TRBV27 . CASSLGRGSSYNSPLHF TGTGCCAGCAGTTTAGGCAGGGGATCGTCCTATAATTCACCCCTCCACTTT
few 12 TRBJ1-6 TRBV12-3/TRBV12-4 . CASRLNTGPLHF TGTGCCAGCAGACTAAATACAGGGCCCCTCCACTTT
. 14 TRBJ2-1 TRBV6-6 TRBD2 CASSRGGELNEQFF TGTGCCAGCAGCCGCGGGGGTGAGTTGAATGAGCAGTTCTTC
. 16 TRBJ1-4 TRBV5-1 . CASSLAGTSTNEKLFF TGCGCCAGCAGCTTGGCCGGGACATCAACTAATGAAAAACTGTTTTTT
. 14 TRBJ2-7 TRBV5-5 . CASSPLNRDYEQYF TGTGCCAGCAGCCCCCTTAACAGGGACTACGAGCAGTACTTC
. 15 TRBJ1-2 TRBV27 TRBD1 CASSQQGALIYGYTF TGTGCCAGCAGTCAACAGGGGGCACTTATCTATGGCTACACCTTC
. 14 TRBJ1-5 TRBV2 TRBD1 CASSARQGDQPQHF TGTGCCAGCAGTGCTAGACAGGGCGATCAGCCCCAGCATTTT
. 16 TRBJ1-2 TRBV4-2 . CASSQEMRGTFFGYTF TGTGCCAGCAGCCAAGAGATGCGGGGGACCTTCTTTGGCTACACCTTC
. 13 TRBJ1-6 TRBV5-1 . CASSLAVNSPLHF TGCGCCAGCAGCTTGGCCGTAAATTCACCCCTCCACTTT
. 13 TRBJ1-4 TRBV19 . CASSIGSQEKLFF TGTGCCAGTAGTATAGGTTCACAGGAAAAACTGTTTTTT
. 17 TRBJ1-2 TRBV5-4 . CASSLNPQGGDFYGYTF TGTGCCAGCAGCTTGAACCCTCAGGGTGGGGACTTCTATGGCTACACCTTC
. 15 TRBJ1-4 TRBV13 . CASSSPGMTNEKLFF TGTGCCAGCAGCTCCCCAGGGATGACTAATGAAAAACTGTTTTTT
. 13 TRBJ2-7 TRBV11-2 . CASSHKGLYEQYF TGTGCCAGCAGCCACAAAGGACTCTACGAGCAGTACTTC
. 15 TRBJ1-2 TRBV6-1 . CASSEALGRLSYYTF TGTGCCAGCAGTGAAGCGCTGGGCAGGCTCTCTTACTACACCTTC
. 11 TRBJ1-3 TRBV10-3 TRBD1 CATQDRERIYF TGTGCCACCCAGGACAGGGAAAGGATATATTTT
. 14 TRBJ2-5 TRBV19 TRBD1 CASSPGQGPETQYF TGTGCCAGTAGTCCTGGACAGGGCCCGGAGACCCAGTACTTC
few 15 TRBJ1-2 TRBV5-6 . CASSFGQLGARGYTF TGTGCCAGCAGCTTTGGACAGCTCGGCGCTAGAGGCTACACCTTC
. 13 TRBJ2-5 TRBV12-3/TRBV12-4 TRBD1 CASSFSRGETQYF TGTGCCAGCAGTTTCTCCAGGGGGGAGACCCAGTACTTC
once 17 TRBJ2-7 TRBV4-2 . CASSHGGGGAIPDEQYF TGTGCCAGCAGCCACGGGGGTGGGGGGGCGATTCCTGACGAGCAGTACTTC
. 15 TRBJ2-5 TRBV6-6 TRBD2 CASSYSDGSGGEQYF TGTGCCAGCAGTTACTCCGATGGTAGCGGGGGGGAGCAGTACTTC
. 14 TRBJ2-7 TRBV19 TRBD1 CASRGRQGNYEQYF TGTGCCAGTAGGGGACGACAGGGTAACTACGAGCAGTACTTC
. 13 TRBJ2-3 TRBV28 . CASSFQNTDTQYF TGTGCCAGCAGTTTTCAGAACACAGATACGCAGTATTTT
. 18 TRBJ2-5 TRBV27 TRBD2 CASSSPGLAGGRGETQYF TGTGCCAGCAGTTCGCCGGGACTAGCGGGAGGTAGGGGAGAGACCCAGTACTTC
. 14 TRBJ2-2 TRBV9 . CASSRGAGTGELFF TGTGCCAGCAGTCGGGGGGCCGGGACCGGGGAGCTGTTTTTT
. 15 TRBJ2-7 TRBV19 TRBD2 CASSYQRDPLYEQYF TGTGCCAGTAGTTACCAGCGGGACCCGCTCTACGAGCAGTACTTC
. 12 TRBJ1-5 TRBV12-3/TRBV12-4 . CASSLGGQPQHF TGTGCCAGCAGTTTGGGGGGTCAGCCCCAGCATTTT
. 16 TRBJ1-3 TRBV9 TRBD1 CASSPGQGSPGNTIYF TGTGCCAGCAGCCCCGGACAGGGGTCACCTGGAAACACCATATATTTT
. 18 TRBJ1-3 TRBV7-8 . CASSHTFRGEMGGNTIYF TGTGCCAGCAGCCATACGTTTCGGGGGGAGATGGGTGGAAACACCATATATTTT
. 17 TRBJ2-3 TRBV9 . CASSVNRQGGTTDTQYF TGTGCCAGCAGCGTAAACCGCCAGGGAGGAACCACAGATACGCAGTATTTT
. 15 TRBJ1-5 TRBV24-1 TRBD1 CATSEGTARDQPQHF TGTGCCACCAGTGAAGGGACAGCTCGGGACCAGCCCCAGCATTTT
. 15 TRBJ2-1 TRBV28 TRBD2 CASSPGASGYNEQFF TGTGCCAGCAGCCCCGGGGCTAGCGGATACAATGAGCAGTTCTTC
once 15 TRBJ2-7 TRBV7-8 TRBD1 CASSLSLGQGGEQYF TGTGCCAGCAGCTTATCTCTGGGACAGGGGGGCGAGCAGTACTTC
. 15 TRBJ1-6 TRBV27 . CASSLRKGDNSPLHF TGTGCCAGCAGTTTGCGTAAGGGGGATAATTCACCCCTCCACTTT
. 15 TRBJ1-4 TRBV11-2 . CASSLVGGVGEKLFF TGTGCCAGCAGCTTGGTGGGGGGAGTAGGTGAAAAACTGTTTTTT
. 14 TRBJ2-5 TRBV5-6 . CASSLRSGGETQYF TGTGCCAGCAGCTTGAGGAGCGGAGGGGAGACCCAGTACTTC
. 19 TRBJ2-3 TRBV11-3 TRBD2 CASSLSFVTSGFLTDTQYF TGTGCCAGCAGCTTAAGTTTCGTTACTAGCGGATTCCTCACAGATACGCAGTATTTT